These 21 T cell receptor beta chains came from one sample sequenced in a study of T-cell memory formation after mild COVID-19. TCRdb fed the 5' RACE reads into MiXCR, producing one record per CDR3 protein. The profile covers approximately 270,000 distinct CDR3 sequences, with roughly 16% appearing a single time and approximately 23% taken by the ten largest. Sample: PBMCs or a T cell subset sorted from them (not recorded which). These receptors were taken from a man between 18 and 29 years old who had mild COVID-19 (a few samples of this study predate the infection). Cell type and time point are not known.

This chain joins TRBV18 and TRBJ1-5, with D hard to call. Deletions cut 0 bases from V and 1 base from J, with 10 bases between. Germline CDR1 and CDR2: KGHSH and LQKENI. There are 16 residues in the CDR3. CDR3 region: CASSPPSGASNQPQHF. In DNA, the CDR3 is TGTGCCAGCTCACCACCGTCCGGAGCGAGCAATCAGCCCCAGCATTTT. Full variable domain (missing parts from reference TRBV18 and TRBJ1-5): NAGVMQNPRHLVRRRGQEARLRCSPMKGHSHVYWYRQLPEEGLKFMVYLQKENIIDESGMPKERFSAEFPKEGPSILRIQQVVRGDSAAYFCASSPPSGASNQPQHFGDGTRLSIL.

The genes are TRBV19 and TRBJ2-6, with 7 bases aligning to TRBD1. CDR1 and CDR2 from the germline V gene are LNHDA and SQIVND (reference sequence). The CDR3 runs to 20 residues. V shed 5 bases, J shed 0 bases, and the junction held 16 bases outside the gene matches. As DNA, the CDR3 is TGTGCCAGTAGTCCTACACGGGCAGGGGGTTTTTACTCTGGGGCCAACGTCCTGACTTTC. Translating gives CASSPTRAGGFYSGANVLTF.

The chain joins TRBV19 to TRBJ2-2, with 8 bases lining up with TRBD1. CDR3 length equals 15 residues. Per germline, CDR1 LNHDA and CDR2 SQIVND (reference sequence). V lost 3 bases, J lost 4 bases, and 4 bases stayed unmatched. The CDR3 loop is CASSITGGRTGELFF. For the CDR3, the DNA is TGTGCCAGTAGTATTACAGGGGGGCGCACCGGGGAGCTGTTTTTT.

This clonotype was observed a handful of times. V gene TRBV5-1 combines with J gene TRBJ1-4, with 8 positions matching TRBD1. Germline V lookup: CDR1 SGHRS, CDR2 YFSETQ. V lost 3 bases and J lost 8; bases outside the gene matches: 6. The CDR3 consists of 14 residues. As DNA, the CDR3 is TGCGCCAGCAGCTCGGACAGGGCTGGGGAAAAACTGTTTTTT. This codes for CASSSDRAGEKLFF. Supplemented by reference TRBV5-1 and TRBJ1-4, the full variable domain reads KAGVTQTPRYLIKTRGQQVTLSCSPISGHRSVSWYQQTPGQGLQFLFEYFSETQRNKGNFPGRFSGRQFSNSRSEMNVSTLELGDSALYLCASSSDRAGEKLFFGSGTQLSVL.

Only one count was recorded for this clonotype. V is TRBV7-6 and J is TRBJ2-5; 9 bases fit TRBD1. Germline V gives CDR1 SGHVS, CDR2 FNYEAQ. V shed 5 bases and J 3 bases; nucleotides not matched to a gene: 7. The CDR3 has 15 amino acids. CDR3 in DNA: TGTGCCAGCAGCGAACTGGACAGGGGAAAAGAGACCCAGTACTTC. It encodes CASSELDRGKETQYF.

Many counts were recorded for this clonotype. The chain uses TRBV11-2 and TRBJ2-1, with D possibly TRBD2 on 7 matching bases. The CDR3 totals 14 residues. The germline gives CDR1 SGHAT, CDR2 FQNNGV. Deletions cut 3 bases from V and 9 bases from J, with 15 bases between. CDR3 nucleotides: TGTGCCAGCAGCTTTATCGGGGGGCAGGGTGAGCAGTTCTTC. Protein product: CASSFIGGQGEQFF.

In its sample, this clonotype was seen a few times. The genes are TRBV24-1 and TRBJ2-7; D unclear. Deletions cut 1 base from V and 3 bases from J, with 0 bases between. The length of the CDR3 is 11 residues. Germline CDR1 and CDR2: KGHDR and SFDVKD. The CDR3 nucleotides read TGTGCCACCAGTGATTTCTACGAGCAGTACTTC. Its translation is CATSDFYEQYF.

This clonotype was detected only a few times. The chain's CDR3 is CASLYLRDTEAFF. CDR3 nucleotides: TGTGCCAGCCTCTATCTTCGAGACACTGAAGCTTTCTTT. The chain is built from TRBV7-2 and TRBJ1-1; no clear D. Germline V gene data show CDR1 as SGHTA and CDR2 as FQGNSA. The CDR3 is 13 amino acids. V lost 8 bases and J lost 3, with 13 bases in between.

V is TRBV12-3 or TRBV12-4 and J is TRBJ2-7; TRBD1 matches 7 bases. CDR3 length: 15 residues. Trimming removed 2 bases from V and 5 bases from J; junction bases left unmatched: 9. CDR3 amino acids: CASSLYMGQTHEQYF. DNA of the CDR3: TGTGCCAGCAGTTTATACATGGGACAGACCCACGAGCAGTACTTC.

This clonotype turned up a few times. The chain links TRBV11-2 to TRBJ2-7, with 9 bases identical to TRBD1. The V gene's germline CDR1 is SGHAT and CDR2 FQNNGV. CDR3 length: 14 amino acids. The V segment lost 5 bases and the J segment 5 bases; nucleotides outside the gene matches: 7. The CDR3 sequence is CASSPGTGWNEQYF. Here the CDR3 DNA reads TGTGCCAGCAGCCCTGGGACAGGGTGGAACGAGCAGTACTTC.

This sequence joins TRBV6-5 and TRBJ2-2; D unclear. Trimming shortened V by 0 bases and J by 5 bases, and 10 bases separated the two germline ends. In germline, CDR1 is MNHEY, CDR2 SVGAGI. This CDR3 region has 15 residues. This CDR3 is CASSYSNWGTGELFF. The DNA for the CDR3 is TGTGCCAGCAGTTACTCGAATTGGGGAACCGGGGAGCTGTTTTTT.

This clonotype was found once. This may be a read error: a much more frequent sequence differs by one nucleotide. The chain has TRBV6-5 and TRBJ1-1, with 8 positions matching TRBD1. Germline assignment: CDR1 MNHEY and CDR2 SVGAGI. This CDR3 region has 14 residues. The V gene end was trimmed by 5 bases and the J gene end by 1 base; junction bases not matched to a gene: 3. The CDR3 region has the DNA TGTGCCAGCAGTGGTGGACAGGGGAACACTGAAGCTTTCTTT. This codes for CASSGGQGNTEAFF.

This clonotype was seen a handful of times. The chain has TRBV12-3 or TRBV12-4 and TRBJ1-1; D not certain. This CDR3 contains 11 residues. V was trimmed by 5 bases and J by 9 bases, leaving 10 bases between them. In nucleotides, the CDR3 is TGTGCCAGCAGTAGGCAGCGGAAAGCTTTCTTT. This encodes CASSRQRKAFF.

There are a few counts of this clonotype. The chain joins TRBV10-3 to TRBJ2-7; 10 nucleotides agree with TRBD1. CDR3 length: 16 residues. CDR1 is ENHRY and CDR2 is SYGVKD in the germline V gene. After removal of 8 bases from V and 2 bases from J, the junction contained 12 bases not matched to a gene. The CDR3 DNA reads TGTGCCATCTGGGGAGGTGCAGGGACAGGGGCCTACGAGCAGTACTTC. Protein product: CAIWGGAGTGAYEQYF.

This clonotype showed up just a few times. A much larger clone lies a single base off, so this may be a read error. This chain joins TRBV6-4 and TRBJ2-1; TRBD2 agrees at 14 bases. The CDR3 consists of 15 residues. V shed 0 bases and J 9 bases; nucleotides not matched to a gene: 1. CDR1 and CDR2 from the germline V gene are MRHNA and SNTAGT. CDR3 sequence: CASSDSTSGGAEQFF. The CDR3 bases are TGTGCCAGCAGTGACTCGACTAGCGGGGGGGCTGAGCAGTTCTTC.

The chain has TRBV4-1 and TRBJ2-1; 9 bases match TRBD1. The CDR3 has 16 residues. The junction had 7 bases not matched to a gene; V was cut back by 2 bases and J by 5 bases. Germline V gene sequence: CDR1 MGHRA, CDR2 YSYEKL. CDR3 protein: CASSQIAGTGNNEQFF. CDR3 coding DNA: TGCGCCAGCAGCCAAATTGCCGGGACAGGGAACAATGAGCAGTTCTTC.

This clonotype occurred many times. The rearrangement joins TRBV7-2 to TRBJ2-1; possibly TRBD2 for D (6 bases). CDR3 length: 16 amino acids. The germline V gene has CDR1 SGHTA and CDR2 FQGNSA. Trimming removed 6 bases from V and 4 bases from J, with 19 bases in between. The CDR3 nucleotides read TGTGCCAGCAGTAGGCCCGGGGGACTCAAATACAATGAGCAGTTCTTC. Translating it yields CASSRPGGLKYNEQFF.

This clonotype was seen more than once but under ten times. The genes are TRBV2 and TRBJ2-3; 11 positions match TRBD2. The CDR3 extends over 15 amino acids. Looked up from germline, CDR1 is SNHLY and CDR2 is FYNNEI. With 4 bases clipped from V and 6 bases from J, the junction kept 6 bases outside the gene matches. The DNA of the CDR3 is TGTGCCAGCAGTGCTGAACTAGCGGGGGCGGATACGCAGTATTTT. Its protein is CASSAELAGADTQYF.

The gene calls are TRBV20-1 and TRBJ2-3; the D gene is possibly TRBD2 (6 bases). The CDR3 contains 14 residues. Trimming took 3 bases from V and 4 from J, leaving 14 bases between them. Germline V gene data show CDR1 as DFQATT and CDR2 as SNEGSKA (reference sequence). The CDR3: CSASAGRGADTQYF. As DNA, the CDR3 is TGCAGTGCTAGCGCTGGGCGGGGCGCAGATACGCAGTATTTT.

This clonotype occurred a few times. The chain recombines TRBV5-1 with TRBJ1-2; unclear D gene. The V and J ends lost 1 base and 0 bases respectively, with 10 bases between them. Germline V lookup: CDR1 SGHRS, CDR2 YFSETQ. CDR3 length: 15 amino acids. The CDR3 DNA sequence: TGCGCCAGCAGCTTGAGGTCAGATCCTAACTATGGCTACACCTTC. Protein: CASSLRSDPNYGYTF.

The chain combines TRBV6-1 with TRBJ1-1; TRBD1 matches 10 bases. The CDR3 totals 14 residues. V trimming: 4 bases; J trimming: 3 bases; junction bases outside the gene matches: 2. The germline V gene has CDR1 MNHNS and CDR2 SASEGT. CDR3 sequence (DNA): TGTGCCAGCAGTGTGGACAGGGGGGACACTGAAGCTTTCTTT. This translates into CASSVDRGDTEAFF.